This is a list of T cell receptor beta chains from one sample in a study of blood T cell repertoires in COVID-19. Data came from immunoSEQ multiplex PCR; TCRdb stores just in-frame clones and leaves some out. The sample holds 70,000 or so clones, about 70% seen once. The sample taken for sequencing was peripheral blood. The receptors were gathered from a woman between 65 and 79 years old with acute or convalescent COVID-19. Both conserved end residues are part of each CDR3. The order of the fields is D gene, clone size, J gene, V gene, CDR3 protein, CDR3 DNA. D genes are given only for firm matches. Size tells how often a clone was seen (once, few, many) or the class of an expanded clone, and some rows leave it out.

D gene: NA
clone size: NA
J gene: TRBJ2-2
V gene: TRBV6-5
CDR3 protein: CASSLRRGGELFF
CDR3 DNA: TGTGCCAGCAGCCTAAGGAGGGGAGGGGAGCTGTTTTTT

D gene: NA
clone size: NA
J gene: TRBJ1-5
V gene: TRBV5-8
CDR3 protein: CASSLYGGNQPQHF
CDR3 DNA: TGTGCCAGCAGCTTATACGGGGGCAATCAGCCCCAGCATTTT

D gene: NA
clone size: NA
J gene: TRBJ1-1
V gene: TRBV19
CDR3 protein: CASSIAGQGSGMTEAFF
CDR3 DNA: TGTGCCAGTAGTATAGCTGGGCAGGGGAGCGGTATGACTGAAGCTTTCTTT

D gene: TRBD1
clone size: NA
J gene: TRBJ1-4
V gene: TRBV7-6
CDR3 protein: CASSGAGTGDEKLFF
CDR3 DNA: TGTGCCAGCAGCGGGGCCGGGACAGGGGATGAAAAACTGTTTTTT

D gene: TRBD1
clone size: NA
J gene: TRBJ2-7
V gene: TRBV6-5
CDR3 protein: CASRKWDRNYEQYF
CDR3 DNA: TGTGCCAGCAGGAAATGGGACAGGAACTACGAGCAGTACTTC

D gene: TRBD1
clone size: NA
J gene: TRBJ1-6
V gene: TRBV7-8
CDR3 protein: CASSFWQGDSPLHF
CDR3 DNA: TGTGCCAGCAGCTTTTGGCAGGGGGATTCACCCCTCCACTTT

D gene: NA
clone size: NA
J gene: TRBJ1-1
V gene: TRBV19
CDR3 protein: CASTKGAEPNTEAFF
CDR3 DNA: TGTGCCAGTACCAAAGGGGCAGAACCGAACACTGAAGCTTTCTTT

D gene: NA
clone size: few
J gene: TRBJ1-2
V gene: TRBV2
CDR3 protein: CASASRNGYTF
CDR3 DNA: TGTGCCAGCGCCTCTAGAAATGGCTACACCTTC

D gene: TRBD2
clone size: NA
J gene: TRBJ2-5
V gene: TRBV6-5
CDR3 protein: CASKLAGQKETQYF
CDR3 DNA: TGTGCCAGCAAGCTAGCGGGGCAAAAAGAGACCCAGTACTTC

D gene: TRBD1
clone size: few
J gene: TRBJ1-6
V gene: TRBV19
CDR3 protein: CASSAITGGDSPLHF
CDR3 DNA: TGTGCCAGTAGTGCAATTACAGGGGGGGATTCACCCCTCCACTTT

D gene: TRBD1
clone size: NA
J gene: TRBJ1-1
V gene: TRBV19
CDR3 protein: CASSIKGQAGEAFF
CDR3 DNA: TGTGCCAGTAGTATAAAAGGACAGGCGGGAGAAGCTTTCTTT

D gene: NA
clone size: NA
J gene: TRBJ1-1
V gene: TRBV12-3/TRBV12-4
CDR3 protein: CASSRTDEAFF
CDR3 DNA: TGTGCCAGCAGCCGGACAGATGAAGCTTTCTTT

D gene: NA
clone size: NA
J gene: TRBJ2-7
V gene: TRBV5-6
CDR3 protein: CASSTYSEQYF
CDR3 DNA: TGTGCCAGCAGCACCTACAGTGAGCAGTACTTC

D gene: TRBD1
clone size: NA
J gene: TRBJ2-7
V gene: TRBV27
CDR3 protein: CASSLSGQTYEGQYF
CDR3 DNA: TGTGCCAGCAGTTTATCGGGACAGACCTACGAGGGGCAGTACTTC

D gene: NA
clone size: NA
J gene: TRBJ1-5
V gene: TRBV7-9
CDR3 protein: CASSLAGSSNQPQHF
CDR3 DNA: TGTGCCAGCAGCTTAGCGGGGAGTAGCAATCAGCCCCAGCATTTT

D gene: NA
clone size: NA
J gene: TRBJ2-3
V gene: TRBV28
CDR3 protein: CASTSTDTQYF
CDR3 DNA: TGTGCCAGCACTAGCACAGATACGCAGTATTTT

D gene: NA
clone size: NA
J gene: TRBJ1-2
V gene: TRBV27
CDR3 protein: CASKSGNGGYTF
CDR3 DNA: TGTGCCAGCAAATCCGGGAACGGAGGCTACACCTTC

D gene: NA
clone size: NA
J gene: TRBJ1-1
V gene: TRBV5-6
CDR3 protein: CASSALDTMNTEAFF
CDR3 DNA: TGTGCCAGCAGCGCATTGGACACTATGAACACTGAAGCTTTCTTT

D gene: TRBD1
clone size: NA
J gene: TRBJ1-5
V gene: TRBV19
CDR3 protein: CASTNMGQGTNQPQHF
CDR3 DNA: TGTGCCAGTACGAATATGGGACAGGGTACCAATCAGCCCCAGCATTTT

D gene: NA
clone size: few
J gene: TRBJ1-1
V gene: TRBV7-9
CDR3 protein: CASSLEGAPNTEAFF
CDR3 DNA: TGTGCCAGCAGCTTAGAGGGAGCCCCGAACACTGAAGCTTTCTTT

D gene: NA
clone size: NA
J gene: TRBJ1-2
V gene: TRBV6-1
CDR3 protein: CASSEAHRAVGYTF
CDR3 DNA: TGTGCCAGCAGTGAAGCCCACAGGGCTGTAGGCTACACCTTC

D gene: NA
clone size: NA
J gene: TRBJ2-7
V gene: TRBV3-1/TRBV3-2
CDR3 protein: CASSDYGQTYEQYF
CDR3 DNA: TGTGCCAGCAGCGACTACGGACAGACCTACGAGCAGTACTTC

D gene: TRBD2
clone size: many
J gene: TRBJ2-3
V gene: TRBV27
CDR3 protein: CASSARPLAGGGTDTQYF
CDR3 DNA: TGTGCCAGCAGTGCCCGCCCCCTGGCGGGAGGGGGCACAGATACGCAGTATTTT

D gene: TRBD1
clone size: NA
J gene: TRBJ2-2
V gene: TRBV5-1
CDR3 protein: CASSYGQGVNTGELFF
CDR3 DNA: TGCGCCAGCAGCTACGGACAGGGTGTGAACACCGGGGAGCTGTTTTTT

D gene: TRBD1
clone size: NA
J gene: TRBJ1-6
V gene: TRBV2
CDR3 protein: CASRGTGNSPLHF
CDR3 DNA: TGTGCCAGCAGAGGGACAGGGAATTCACCCCTCCACTTT

D gene: NA
clone size: NA
J gene: TRBJ1-3
V gene: TRBV5-6
CDR3 protein: CASSQMGSGGNTIYF
CDR3 DNA: TGTGCCAGCAGCCAAATGGGTTCAGGTGGAAACACCATATATTTT

D gene: NA
clone size: NA
J gene: TRBJ1-2
V gene: TRBV4-1
CDR3 protein: CASSQGGPGLGYTF
CDR3 DNA: TGCGCCAGCAGCCAAGGGGGCCCCGGGCTAGGCTACACCTTC

D gene: NA
clone size: NA
J gene: TRBJ2-3
V gene: TRBV5-1
CDR3 protein: CASNLRVTDTQYF
CDR3 DNA: TGCGCCAGCAACCTCAGGGTCACAGATACGCAGTATTTT

D gene: NA
clone size: NA
J gene: TRBJ1-2
V gene: TRBV11-2
CDR3 protein: CASSLMTGPRSYGYTF
CDR3 DNA: TGTGCCAGCAGCTTAATGACAGGCCCCCGGAGCTATGGCTACACCTTC

D gene: NA
clone size: few
J gene: TRBJ1-3
V gene: TRBV10-3
CDR3 protein: CASGTGQPLSGNTIYF
CDR3 DNA: TGTGCCAGTGGTACAGGGCAACCACTCTCTGGAAACACCATATATTTT

D gene: TRBD1
clone size: NA
J gene: TRBJ2-2
V gene: TRBV10-3
CDR3 protein: CAISGVWVQRTGVRGNTGELFF
CDR3 DNA: TGTGCCATCAGTGGAGTCTGGGTGCAGCGAACAGGGGTGAGGGGGAACACCGGGGAGCTGTTTTTT

D gene: TRBD2
clone size: few
J gene: TRBJ2-7
V gene: TRBV5-6
CDR3 protein: CASSRGLAEGPNPYEQYF
CDR3 DNA: TGTGCCAGCAGCCGAGGACTAGCGGAGGGCCCTAATCCCTACGAGCAGTACTTC

D gene: NA
clone size: NA
J gene: TRBJ2-2
V gene: TRBV2
CDR3 protein: CASSEGRIGELFF
CDR3 DNA: TGTGCCAGCAGTGAAGGGAGGATCGGGGAGCTGTTTTTT

D gene: NA
clone size: NA
J gene: TRBJ1-3
V gene: TRBV19
CDR3 protein: CASSGGSGNTIYF
CDR3 DNA: TGTGCCAGCTCCGGTGGCTCTGGAAACACCATATATTTT

D gene: TRBD1
clone size: few
J gene: TRBJ2-7
V gene: TRBV27
CDR3 protein: CASSSESGTGRWEQYF
CDR3 DNA: TGTGCCAGCAGTTCAGAATCCGGGACAGGAAGGTGGGAGCAGTACTTC

D gene: NA
clone size: few
J gene: TRBJ2-1
V gene: TRBV6-2/TRBV6-3
CDR3 protein: CASTPGSSADEQFF
CDR3 DNA: TGTGCCAGCACCCCCGGCTCTAGCGCCGATGAGCAGTTCTTC

D gene: NA
clone size: NA
J gene: TRBJ1-4
V gene: TRBV6-5
CDR3 protein: CASTMGGVGEKLFF
CDR3 DNA: TGTGCCAGCACTATGGGAGGGGTTGGGGAAAAACTGTTTTTT

D gene: NA
clone size: NA
J gene: TRBJ1-1
V gene: TRBV2
CDR3 protein: CASSAWGLGAFF
CDR3 DNA: TGTGCCAGCAGTGCATGGGGGCTGGGAGCTTTCTTT

D gene: NA
clone size: NA
J gene: TRBJ1-5
V gene: TRBV24-1
CDR3 protein: CATSDPRDSNQPQHF
CDR3 DNA: TGTGCCACCAGTGACCCCAGGGATAGCAATCAGCCCCAGCATTTT

D gene: NA
clone size: NA
J gene: TRBJ1-2
V gene: TRBV5-1
CDR3 protein: CASSLARTEAGGYTF
CDR3 DNA: TGCGCCAGCAGCTTGGCCCGGACTGAGGCGGGGGGCTACACCTTC

D gene: NA
clone size: few
J gene: TRBJ1-4
V gene: TRBV20-1
CDR3 protein: CSALALEKLFF
CDR3 DNA: TGCAGTGCCCTGGCCCTTGAAAAACTGTTTTTT

D gene: NA
clone size: NA
J gene: TRBJ1-6
V gene: TRBV28
CDR3 protein: CATLREPSYNSPLHF
CDR3 DNA: TGTGCCACCCTACGGGAGCCCTCCTATAATTCACCCCTCCACTTT

D gene: NA
clone size: NA
J gene: TRBJ2-7
V gene: TRBV11-2
CDR3 protein: CASSFSPQSYEQYF
CDR3 DNA: TGTGCCAGCAGCTTCTCTCCGCAGTCCTACGAGCAGTACTTC

D gene: NA
clone size: NA
J gene: TRBJ2-7
V gene: TRBV21-1
CDR3 protein: CASSRTRGSGVSTYEQYF
CDR3 DNA: TGTGCCAGCAGCAGAACGCGAGGTAGCGGGGTTTCGACCTACGAGCAGTACTTC

D gene: NA
clone size: NA
J gene: TRBJ2-5
V gene: TRBV29-1
CDR3 protein: CSVGGAAPKETQYF
CDR3 DNA: TGCAGCGTGGGGGGGGCGGCCCCTAAAGAGACCCAGTACTTC

D gene: NA
clone size: NA
J gene: TRBJ2-7
V gene: TRBV5-1
CDR3 protein: CASSSTQGGRDEQYF
CDR3 DNA: TGCGCCAGCAGCTCCACCCAGGGAGGAAGGGACGAGCAGTACTTC

D gene: NA
clone size: NA
J gene: TRBJ2-1
V gene: TRBV27
CDR3 protein: CASSNRLNEQFF
CDR3 DNA: TGTGCCAGCAGCAACAGGTTAAATGAGCAGTTCTTC

D gene: TRBD1
clone size: NA
J gene: TRBJ1-2
V gene: TRBV11-2
CDR3 protein: CASSFYRGDYGYTF
CDR3 DNA: TGTGCCAGCAGCTTTTACAGGGGGGACTATGGCTACACCTTC

D gene: NA
clone size: NA
J gene: TRBJ1-4
V gene: TRBV3-1/TRBV3-2
CDR3 protein: CASSQEGGLFEKLFF
CDR3 DNA: TGTGCCAGCAGCCAAGAGGGGGGGCTTTTTGAAAAACTGTTTTTT

D gene: NA
clone size: NA
J gene: TRBJ1-2
V gene: TRBV10-3
CDR3 protein: CASSGSTGTSSGYTF
CDR3 DNA: TGTGCCTCAAGTGGGTCTACAGGGACCTCCTCTGGCTACACCTTC

D gene: NA
clone size: NA
J gene: TRBJ2-1
V gene: TRBV6-2/TRBV6-3
CDR3 protein: CASSYFALALSSYNEQFF
CDR3 DNA: TGTGCCAGCAGTTACTTCGCCCTAGCGTTAAGCTCCTACAATGAGCAGTTCTTC

D gene: TRBD2
clone size: NA
J gene: TRBJ2-1
V gene: TRBV7-9
CDR3 protein: CASSSFSHLSGGVQWFF
CDR3 DNA: TGTGCCAGCAGCTCCTTTAGTCACCTTAGCGGGGGGGTGCAATGGTTCTTC

D gene: TRBD2
clone size: few
J gene: TRBJ2-7
V gene: TRBV29-1
CDR3 protein: CSVERLAGGTYEQYF
CDR3 DNA: TGCAGCGTTGAACGACTTGCGGGAGGAACCTACGAGCAGTACTTC

D gene: NA
clone size: NA
J gene: TRBJ1-2
V gene: TRBV18
CDR3 protein: CASSPDLASSNYGYTF
CDR3 DNA: TGTGCCAGCTCACCAGATCTGGCAAGTTCTAACTATGGCTACACCTTC

D gene: NA
clone size: NA
J gene: TRBJ1-3
V gene: TRBV5-5
CDR3 protein: CASSLDAGTGNTIYF
CDR3 DNA: TGTGCCAGCAGCTTGGATGCGGGGACTGGAAACACCATATATTTT